This T cell receptor (beta chain) was sequenced for a study of CD8 T cells in ankylosing spondylitis. This CDR3 spans 16 amino acids. The ends lost 2 bases at V and 2 bases at J; junction bases unmatched: 5. From germline, CDR1 is SGDLS and CDR2 YYNGEE. Many counts were recorded for this clonotype. The target antigen is unknown. For TCR beta, libraries came from quantitative 5'-RACE with molecular barcodes. Using its own MiXCR run on the 5' RACE reads, TCRdb lists one record per CDR3 protein. The sample consists of some 42,000 distinct CDR3 sequences, less than 3.5% of them appearing once. The study's findings and limits: Reports say disease-linked clones showed up significantly more in matched ankylosing spondylitis synovial fluid.

The sequence derives from a male donor with ankylosing spondylitis or in good health (not recorded which). This chain joins TRBV9 and TRBJ2-1; 9 bases fit TRBD2. Sequencing was performed on blood, either unsorted or a sorted T cell fraction (not recorded which). The CDR3 loop is CASSVLTSGTYNEQFF. The CDR3 region has the DNA TGTGCCAGCAGCGTCTTGACTAGCGGAACCTACAATGAGCAGTTCTTC. The whole variable domain, filled in from reference TRBV9 and TRBJ2-1, reads DSGVTQTPKHLITATGQRVTLRCSPRSGDLSVYWYQQSLDQGLQFLIQYYNGEERAKGNILERFSAQQFPDLHSELNLSSLELGDSALYFCASSVLTSGTYNEQFFGPGTRLTVL.